Sequencing of this TCR beta chain was carried out in a study of blood T cells in healthy people across ages. General observations from the study: Getting older went along with TCR beta diversity per million T cells dropping roughly linearly.

Sample-barcoded 5' priming and a J-beta primer mix drove a second PCR of about 6 to 11 cycles. TCRdb passed the 5' RACE reads through MiXCR, listing each CDR3 protein once. Seen here are 1,300,000 or so distinct CDR3 sequences, 45% to 70% observed once, and the top ten hold approximately 7%. Germline V gene data show CDR1 as DFQATT and CDR2 as SNEGSKA (reference sequence). The V end lost 1 base, the J end lost 6 bases, and 13 bases lay between the germline ends. This CDR3 comprises 14 residues. Extracted total RNA amounted to at least 5.5 micrograms for each sample. To note about this clonotype: Antigen: not known.

Source material: blood. The V and J genes are TRBV20-1 and TRBJ1-5, with D possibly being TRBD1 (5 bases). The clonotype was recovered from a man in his late teens or twenties in good health. Written as DNA, the CDR3 is TGCAGTGCTAGAGTGGACACGGCGGGTCAGCCCCAGCATTTT. Protein product: CSARVDTAGQPQHF.